This TCR beta chain was observed in a study of siplizumab effects on memory and regulatory T cells. This CDR3 is built from 18 residues. V trimming: 5 bases; J trimming: 2 bases; junction bases outside the gene matches: 10. The germline V gene encodes CDR1 MNHEY and CDR2 SMNVEV (reference sequence). The table came from immunoSEQ multiplex PCR; TCRdb's copy has only in-frame clones and leaves some out. The sample lists around 100,000 clones; 80% to 95% were seen once. The sample was CD4+ T cells sorted from blood. The receptor was isolated from a human donor in good health. The chain uses TRBV27 and TRBJ2-3; 13 bases are shared with TRBD2. The CDR3 is CASSKLLTSGRPTDTQYF. The CDR3 DNA reads TGTGCCAGCAGTAAGCTCCTGACTAGCGGGAGGCCCACAGATACGCAGTATTTT.